This T cell receptor beta chain was found in a study of T cell clones after liver transplantation. Background on the study: Third-party-reactive TCRbeta sequences from pre-transplant mixed lymphocyte reactions served as antigen-independent comparators. Study observations and caveats: Donor-reactive sequences fell more than third party-reactive ones, suggesting partial deletion.

TCRdb's table, derived via immunoSEQ multiplex PCR, lists solely in-frame clones and lacks some. The table shows 20,000 to 25,000 clones, with more than 60% occurring only once. Of note for this clone: The antigen remains unidentified.

The sequencing here drew on CD4+ T cells from blood, taken before liver transplant. This TCR derives from a human donor who received a liver transplant.

CDR3 residues: CAWGKRERDTQYF. The CDR3 bases are TGTGCCTGGGGGAAGCGGGAGAGGGATACGCAGTATTTT. The chain combines TRBV30 with TRBJ2-3; TRBD2 matches 8 bases. V gave up 5 bases and J gave up 6 bases; unmatched junction bases: 7. The CDR3 consists of 13 residues. Germline V gives CDR1 GTSNPN, CDR2 SVGIG (reference sequence). Supplemented by reference TRBV30 and TRBJ2-3, the full variable domain reads SQTIHQWPATLVQPVGSPLSLECTVEGTSNPNLYWYRQAAGRGLQLLFYSVGIGQISSEVPQNLSASRPQDRQFILSSKKLLLSDSGFYLCAWGKRERDTQYFGPGTRLTVL.